Below, 27 T cell receptor beta chains from the same sample are listed, as sequenced in a study of cytomegalovirus exposure and HLA in healthy donors. Primers for the PCR totalled 60 Vbeta and 13 Jbeta. Clones were read by immunoSEQ multiplex PCR, and TCRdb kept only the in-frame ones, dropping some. The data contain tens of thousands of clones, roughly 9.1% of them singletons. The sequenced material came from PBMCs. The receptors stem from a man aged 55-75 years in good health and CMV-seropositive.

The chain has TRBV4-1 and TRBJ2-3; 10 bases are shared with TRBD1. V was clipped by 2 bases and J by 1 base; unmatched bases: 3. Germline values: CDR1 MGHRA, CDR2 YSYEKL. CDR3 size: 16 residues. CDR3 protein: CASSQPGTGGTDTQYF. The CDR3 DNA reads TGCGCCAGCAGCCAACCAGGGACAGGGGGCACAGATACGCAGTATTTT.

The V and J genes are TRBV7-2 and TRBJ2-3, with D maybe TRBD2 (5 bases). The CDR3 runs 13 residues. The V end was cut by 5 bases, the J end by 13 bases, with 19 bases between. CDR1 SGHTA and CDR2 FQGNSA come from the germline V gene. The DNA of the CDR3 is TGTGCCAGCAGCCCTTCGACCACCCGAGGGAAGTATTTT. This encodes CASSPSTTRGKYF. Using reference TRBV7-2 and TRBJ2-3 for the parts outside the CDR3, the full variable domain is GAGVSQSPSNKVTEKGKDVELRCDPISGHTALYWYRQSLGQGLEFLIYFQGNSAPDKSGLPSDRFSAERTGGSVSTLTIQRTQQEDSAVYLCASSPSTTRGKYFGPGTRLTVL.

The sample holds a few counts of this clone. This rearrangement joins TRBV9 to TRBJ1-1; D possibly corresponds to TRBD1 (5 bases). Germline loops: CDR1 SGDLS, CDR2 YYNGEE. The CDR3 totals 14 residues. The germline V and J ends were trimmed by 7 bases and 1 base, with 14 bases remaining between them. The CDR3 coding sequence is TGTGCCAGCGCCCGGCAGGGCGGGAACACTGAAGCTTTCTTT. Translated: CASARQGGNTEAFF.

This clone was picked up a small number of times. The chain joins TRBV28 to TRBJ1-1; possibly TRBD1 for D (6 bases). CDR1 MDHEN and CDR2 SYDVKM come from the germline V gene. Trimming took off 5 bases at V and 5 bases at J, with 15 bases between the two ends. CDR3 length: 14 amino acids. CDR3 DNA: TGTGCCAGCAGTCTCCCAGAGGGGACAACTGAAGCTTTCTTT. Translated, it gives CASSLPEGTTEAFF.

The rearrangement joins TRBV19 to TRBJ1-2, with D tentatively TRBD1 (5 bases). The CDR3 contains 16 residues. The V gene lost 1 base and the J gene lost 7 bases, with 19 bases spanning the gap. In germline, CDR1 is LNHDA, CDR2 SQIVND (reference sequence). The CDR3 nucleotides are TGTGCCAGTAGTATAGCCCCGGCAGGGAAGGTCGGTGGCTACACCTTC. This encodes CASSIAPAGKVGGYTF.

This clone was observed a handful of times. The CDR3 spells CATGTVNQPQHF. The CDR3 nucleotides are TGTGCTACCGGGACAGTCAATCAGCCCCAGCATTTT. The chain is built from TRBV2 and TRBJ1-5; 7 bases are shared with TRBD1. The germline V gene has CDR1 SNHLY and CDR2 FYNNEI. This CDR3 has 12 amino acids.

The chain links TRBV27 to TRBJ1-2, with 7 bases fitting TRBD1. The trim removed 2 bases at V and 11 bases at J, leaving 14 bases unmatched. This CDR3 spans 15 amino acids. The germline CDR1 and CDR2 sequences are MNHEY and SMNVEV (reference sequence). The CDR3 DNA sequence: TGTGCCAGCAGTTTACCCCCTCGACAGGGCTTTGGGTACACCTTC. Encoded protein: CASSLPPRQGFGYTF.

The chain joins TRBV5-1 to TRBJ1-1; 8 nucleotides match TRBD1. CDR3 size: 14 residues. J gave up 2 bases and V 7 bases, and 7 bases lay outside the gene matches. Per germline, CDR1 SGHRS and CDR2 YFSETQ. The CDR3 DNA is TGCGCCAGCGGGCTGGGACAGGCTAACACTGAAGCTTTCTTT. Translation gives CASGLGQANTEAFF.

This chain links TRBV6-5 with TRBJ1-1; 8 nucleotides agree with TRBD1. In germline, CDR1 is MNHEY, CDR2 SVGAGI. After removal of 5 bases from V and 0 bases from J, the junction contained 2 bases not matched to a gene. This CDR3 is 14 amino acids long. CDR3: CASSDRGVNTEAFF. In DNA, the CDR3 is TGTGCCAGCAGTGACAGGGGCGTGAACACTGAAGCTTTCTTT.

This clone was seen just once. This chain connects TRBV16 to TRBJ1-1; no clear D gene. Looked up from germline, CDR1 is KGHSY and CDR2 is FQNENV. The CDR3 runs 14 residues. V shed 6 bases and J shed 1 base, with 12 bases lying between them. CDR3: CASRPPTGNTEAFF. The CDR3 DNA is TGTGCCAGCAGACCCCCGACGGGGAACACTGAAGCTTTCTTT. The variable domain in full, with the rest retrieved from reference TRBV16 and TRBJ1-1, is GEEVAQTPKHLVRGEGQKAKLYCAPIKGHSYVFWYQQVLKNEFKFLISFQNENVFDETGMPKERFSAKCLPNSPCSLEIQATKLEDSAVYFCASRPPTGNTEAFFGQGTRLTVV.

This clone was observed once. This chain uses TRBV18 with TRBJ1-4, with 11 bases fitting TRBD1. The CDR3 is 14 residues long. Trimming at V came to 5 bases and at J to 6 bases, leaving 2 bases not matched to a gene. The germline CDR1 and CDR2 sequences are KGHSH and LQKENI. The CDR3 here is CASSTGQGDEKLFF. The CDR3 nucleotides are TGTGCCAGCTCAACGGGACAGGGGGATGAAAAACTGTTTTTT.

This clone was detected a few times. This chain connects TRBV28 to TRBJ1-1; D may be TRBD1 (5 bases). This CDR3 has 14 residues. Germline-derived CDR1 and CDR2 are MDHEN and SYDVKM. Deletions cut 4 bases from V and 4 bases from J, with 13 bases between. For the CDR3, the DNA is TGTGCCAGCAGTTCTACAGCGGGGGTCACTGAAGCTTTCTTT. Translating it yields CASSSTAGVTEAFF.

This chain uses TRBV9 with TRBJ2-1; 9 bases fit TRBD1. The CDR3 covers 15 residues. V lost 3 bases, J lost 3 bases, and 4 bases stayed unmatched. Looked up from germline, CDR1 is SGDLS and CDR2 is YYNGEE. The CDR3 loop reads CASSATGGGYNEQFF. The CDR3, as DNA: TGTGCCAGCAGCGCGACAGGGGGGGGCTACAATGAGCAGTTCTTC.

This clone came up a few times. The rearrangement joins TRBV19 to TRBJ2-5, with a tentative D call TRBD2 (5 bases). The length of the CDR3 is 14 residues. V was trimmed by 7 bases and J by 4 bases, leaving 16 bases between them. Germline CDR1 is LNHDA and CDR2 is SQIVND (reference sequence). The CDR3 sequence: CASTLTAGGETQYF. The CDR3 DNA is TGTGCCAGTACCTTGACGGCAGGAGGAGAGACCCAGTACTTC.

This clone has more than one count but fewer than ten. V is TRBV19 and J is TRBJ1-5; no firm D call. CDR3 length: 14 residues. V was pared by 9 bases and J by 2 bases, with 14 bases between. Germline assignment: CDR1 LNHDA and CDR2 SQIVND (reference sequence). The CDR3 spells CASSPGEGNQPQHF. The CDR3 DNA is TGTGCCAGCTCCCCGGGAGAAGGCAATCAGCCCCAGCATTTT.

J is TRBJ2-3 and V is TRBV5-6; 10 positions agree with TRBD2. CDR1 is SGHDT, CDR2 YYEEEE, per germline. CDR3 length: 15 residues. V gave up 2 bases and J gave up 4 bases; unmatched junction bases: 4. CDR3 residues: CASSLLAGSADTQYF. In nucleotides, the CDR3 is TGTGCCAGCAGCTTACTAGCGGGGTCGGCAGATACGCAGTATTTT.

J is TRBJ1-2 and V is TRBV10-3, with D maybe TRBD1 (5 bases). Germline CDR1 is ENHRY and CDR2 is SYGVKD. V was cut by 5 bases and J by 2 bases, with 9 bases left in between. This CDR3 contains 13 residues. The CDR3 region is CAISQDTNYGYTF. The DNA for the CDR3 is TGTGCCATCAGTCAGGACACCAACTATGGCTACACCTTC.

This clone was seen more than once but under ten times. The chain carries TRBV7-6 and TRBJ1-2, with D possibly TRBD1 on 6 matching bases. Deletions cut 0 bases from V and 6 bases from J, with 8 bases between. The CDR3 runs 13 residues. The germline V gene has CDR1 SGHVS and CDR2 FNYEAQ. Here the CDR3 reads CASSLAQGHGYTF. The CDR3 DNA reads TGTGCCAGCAGCTTAGCGCAGGGGCATGGCTACACCTTC.

This clone was found a few times. The V call is TRBV19, the J call TRBJ1-6, with D possibly TRBD1 on 5 matching bases. The V end was cut by 7 bases, the J end by 8 bases, with 15 bases between. This CDR3 spans 14 amino acids. The germline V gene has CDR1 LNHDA and CDR2 SQIVND (reference sequence). The DNA of the CDR3 is TGTGCCAGTAACCCATTGGGGGGAGATTCACCCCTCCACTTT. Amino acid sequence: CASNPLGGDSPLHF.

The chain recombines TRBV9 with TRBJ2-4; 9 bases agree with TRBD1. In germline, CDR1 is SGDLS, CDR2 YYNGEE. Trimming took 4 bases from V and 9 from J; bases not matched to a gene: 14. There are 16 residues in the CDR3. CDR3 bases: TGTGCCAGCAGCCCGCCTTTGGGGACAGGGACCGGCATTCAGTACTTC. It specifies CASSPPLGTGTGIQYF.

A note on this clone: The CDR3 carries no conserved terminal phenylalanine or tryptophan, so it likely arises from a read error. The DNA is left out, because the CDR3 cannot be placed on it with certainty; the CDR3 is given as TCRdb lists it. The chain recombines TRBV29-1 with TRBJ2-7; no DNA check was done on the table's D call, TRBD1. Germline CDR1 reads SQVTM; CDR2 reads ANQGSEA. Inclusive of both ends, the CDR3 amounts to 10 amino acids. The CDR3: CSVPGYEKYL.

A few counts support this clone. The chain uses TRBV27 and TRBJ2-1, with TRBD2 matching 13 bases. CDR1 and CDR2 (germline): MNHEY, SMNVEV (reference sequence). The V gene end was trimmed by 6 bases and the J gene end by 9 bases; junction bases not matched to a gene: 8. The CDR3 spans 15 residues. In DNA form, the CDR3 reads TGTGCCAGCAGCAATGTGGGACTAGCGGGAAGTGAGCAGTTCTTC. Amino acids: CASSNVGLAGSEQFF.

This chain links TRBV30 with TRBJ1-3; D is unresolved. CDR1 GTSNPN and CDR2 SVGIG come from the germline V gene (reference sequence). Deletions cut 5 bases from V and 4 bases from J, with 9 bases between. This CDR3 has 12 residues. CDR3 in DNA: TGTGCCTGGGGCGGAACGGGAAACACCATATATTTT. Its protein product is CAWGGTGNTIYF. Variable domain in full (rest from reference TRBV30 and TRBJ1-3): SQTIHQWPATLVQPVGSPLSLECTVEGTSNPNLYWYRQAAGRGLQLLFYSVGIGQISSEVPQNLSASRPQDRQFILSSKKLLLSDSGFYLCAWGGTGNTIYFGEGSWLTVV.

In its sample, this clone was seen a few times. V usage is TRBV10-3 and J usage is TRBJ2-5; a possible D gene is TRBD2 (5 bases). The CDR3 extends over 14 amino acids. In germline, CDR1 is ENHRY, CDR2 SYGVKD. V was shortened by 4 bases and J by 1 base, with 10 bases between the two germline ends. CDR3 sequence (DNA): TGTGCCATCAGTGGAACAGAGGGCCAAGAGACCCAGTACTTC. This codes for CAISGTEGQETQYF.

This chain connects TRBV29-1 to TRBJ1-2; no reliable D call. Trimming stripped 0 bases from V and 8 bases from J, with 16 bases between. Germline V lookup: CDR1 SQVTM, CDR2 ANQGSEA. This CDR3 is built from 14 residues. The CDR3 loop reads CSVEDDILREGYTF. The CDR3 DNA sequence: TGCAGCGTTGAAGACGATATTCTTAGGGAGGGCTACACCTTC. Supplemented by reference TRBV29-1 and TRBJ1-2, the full variable domain reads SAVISQKPSRDICQRGTSLTIQCQVDSQVTMMFWYRQQPGQSLTLIATANQGSEATYESGFVIDKFPISRPNLTFSTLTVSNMSPEDSSIYLCSVEDDILREGYTFGSGTRLTVV.

This clone has a handful of counts. This sequence joins TRBV5-5 and TRBJ2-3; D gene uncertain. V lost 4 bases, J lost 1 base, and 7 bases lay in between. The CDR3 is 13 residues long. Germline V CDR1 and CDR2: SGHKS, YYEKEE (reference sequence). This chain's CDR3 is CASSASGTDTQYF. The DNA of the CDR3 is TGTGCCAGCAGCGCCTCGGGCACAGATACGCAGTATTTT.

The V gene is TRBV19, the J gene TRBJ1-5, with 7 bases that match TRBD1. CDR1 LNHDA and CDR2 SQIVND come from the germline V gene (reference sequence). V dropped 1 base and J dropped 2; count of bases not matched to a gene: 2. The CDR3 is 15 amino acids. The CDR3 DNA follows: TGTGCCAGTAGTATAGGAGGGGGCGGCAATCAGCCCCAGCATTTT. Its translation: CASSIGGGGNQPQHF.